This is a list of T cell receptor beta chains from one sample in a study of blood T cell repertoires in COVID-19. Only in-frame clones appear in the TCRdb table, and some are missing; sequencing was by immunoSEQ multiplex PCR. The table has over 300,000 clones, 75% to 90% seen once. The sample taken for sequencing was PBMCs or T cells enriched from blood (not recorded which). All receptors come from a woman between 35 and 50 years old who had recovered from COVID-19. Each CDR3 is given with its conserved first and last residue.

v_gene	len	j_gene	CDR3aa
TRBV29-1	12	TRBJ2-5	CSVARGQETQYF
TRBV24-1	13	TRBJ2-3	CATEAGATDTQYF
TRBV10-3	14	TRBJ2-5	CAISPAGVGETQYF
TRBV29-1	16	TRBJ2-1	CSVATTSGRAHNEQFF
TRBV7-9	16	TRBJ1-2	CASSSVTQGFDYGYTF
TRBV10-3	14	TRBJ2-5	CAISESGQQETQYF
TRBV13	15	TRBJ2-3	CASSLASGTADTQYF
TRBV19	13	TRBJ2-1	CASSITGNNEQFF
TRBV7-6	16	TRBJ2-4	CASSQGLAGGPDIQYF
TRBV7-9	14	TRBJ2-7	CASSLVPEINEQYF
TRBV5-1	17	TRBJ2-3	CASSPGGTSGGTDTQYF
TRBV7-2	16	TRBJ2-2	CASTPRSVTNTGELFF
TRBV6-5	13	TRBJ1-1	CASSYSQGRAAFF
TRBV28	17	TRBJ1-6	CASSSGGGLPLGSPLHF
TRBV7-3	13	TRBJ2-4	CASSSDSKGIQYF
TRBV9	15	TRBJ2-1	CASSLLAGEYNEQFF
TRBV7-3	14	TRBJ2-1	CASSLAGGYNEQFF
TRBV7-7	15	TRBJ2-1	CASSLESSSYNEQFF
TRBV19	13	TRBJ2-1	CASSIRGGNEQFF
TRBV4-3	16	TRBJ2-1	CASSPNGVGLTNEQFF
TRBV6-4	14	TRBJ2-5	CASSREAGVETQYF
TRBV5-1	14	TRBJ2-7	CASTLFGGAGEQYF
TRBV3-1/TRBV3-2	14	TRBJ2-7	CASSQVGGTYEQYF
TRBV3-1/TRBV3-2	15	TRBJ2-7	CASSQVNGGYGEQYF
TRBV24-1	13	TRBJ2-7	CATSGAGSYEQYF
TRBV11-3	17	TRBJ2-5	CASSSGTSGGAEETQYF
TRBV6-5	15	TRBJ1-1	CASRGLGGANTEAFF
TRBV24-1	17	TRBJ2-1	CATSDASFGGGSYEQFF
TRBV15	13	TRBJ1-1	CATSGQGKTEAFF
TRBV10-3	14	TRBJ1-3	CATGTVISGNTIYF
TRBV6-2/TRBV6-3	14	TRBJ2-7	CASSGTSGSHEQYF
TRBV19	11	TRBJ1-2	CATRRGGGYTF
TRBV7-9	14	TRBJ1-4	CASSLEGAGEKLFF
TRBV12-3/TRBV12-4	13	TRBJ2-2	CASRPDRDGELFF
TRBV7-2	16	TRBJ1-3	CASSLWTGNSGNTIYF
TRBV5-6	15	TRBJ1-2	CASSPDPTGVSGYTF
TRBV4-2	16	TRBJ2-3	CASSVRLAGGSDTQYF